These T cell receptor beta chains were read from a single sample in a study of blood T cell repertoires in COVID-19. Repertoires were generated with immunoSEQ multiplex PCR, while TCRdb's copy carries only in-frame clones and drops some. In the table there are hundreds of thousands of clones, 83% of which are singletons. Specimen: peripheral blood. The receptor source for this set is a woman between 35 and 50 years old with active or convalescent COVID-19. The CDR3 runs from the conserved cysteine through the conserved F or W. Each record gives: V gene, D gene, J gene, clone size, CDR3 DNA, CDR3 protein. The D gene is left open where the match is weak. Clone size, where shown, is once, few, many, or a class for clones that have expanded.

V gene: TRBV6-2/TRBV6-3
D gene: .
J gene: TRBJ1-1
clone size: .
CDR3 DNA: TGTGCCAGCAGCCTCACTCAGGTGACTGAAGCTTTCTTT
CDR3 protein: CASSLTQVTEAFF

V gene: TRBV4-2
D gene: TRBD2
J gene: TRBJ2-1
clone size: .
CDR3 DNA: TGTGCCAGCAGCCAAGACGGGACCGGCGGGAGCTCCTACAATGAGCAGTTCTTC
CDR3 protein: CASSQDGTGGSSYNEQFF

V gene: TRBV5-4
D gene: TRBD1
J gene: TRBJ1-6
clone size: once
CDR3 DNA: TGTGCCAGCAGCGCACAGGGACAGCTAAATTCACCCCTCCACTTT
CDR3 protein: CASSAQGQLNSPLHF

V gene: TRBV5-1
D gene: TRBD2
J gene: TRBJ2-3
clone size: .
CDR3 DNA: TGCGCCAGCAGCGCCGGGACTACTAGAGATACGCAGTATTTT
CDR3 protein: CASSAGTTRDTQYF

V gene: TRBV4-1
D gene: TRBD1
J gene: TRBJ2-3
clone size: .
CDR3 DNA: TGCGCCAGCAGCCAAGAAGGACAGGGGGGCACAGATACGCAGTATTTT
CDR3 protein: CASSQEGQGGTDTQYF

V gene: TRBV30
D gene: .
J gene: TRBJ1-2
clone size: once
CDR3 DNA: TGTGCCTGGGGGCAAGGGGGGGGCGGCTACACCTTC
CDR3 protein: CAWGQGGGGYTF

V gene: TRBV10-3
D gene: TRBD1
J gene: TRBJ2-7
clone size: .
CDR3 DNA: TGTGCCATCAGAGGGACAGGGGGTGACGAGCAGTACTTC
CDR3 protein: CAIRGTGGDEQYF

V gene: TRBV27
D gene: .
J gene: TRBJ1-6
clone size: .
CDR3 DNA: TGTGCCAGCAGTTTACAGGCTGATAGTTATTCACCCCTCCACTTT
CDR3 protein: CASSLQADSYSPLHF

V gene: TRBV7-8
D gene: TRBD2
J gene: TRBJ2-7
clone size: .
CDR3 DNA: TGTGCCAGCAGCTCGGGGGCTCCGGGACTAGTCTTTTACGAGCAGTACTTC
CDR3 protein: CASSSGAPGLVFYEQYF

V gene: TRBV6-6
D gene: .
J gene: TRBJ2-4
clone size: once
CDR3 DNA: TGTGCCAGCAGTTACTTGGGGGGGCCGGCCAAAAACATTCAGTACTTC
CDR3 protein: CASSYLGGPAKNIQYF

V gene: TRBV19
D gene: .
J gene: TRBJ1-6
clone size: .
CDR3 DNA: TGTGCCAGTAGAGGGACTATTAATTCACCCCTCCACTTT
CDR3 protein: CASRGTINSPLHF

V gene: TRBV24-1
D gene: TRBD2
J gene: TRBJ2-3
clone size: .
CDR3 DNA: TGTGCCACCAGTGATTTTATAGGGCGGGAGGGAACAGATACGCAGTATTTT
CDR3 protein: CATSDFIGREGTDTQYF

V gene: TRBV7-9
D gene: .
J gene: TRBJ1-2
clone size: few
CDR3 DNA: TGTGCCAGCAGCTCTACAGATACCAAGTATGGCTACACCTTC
CDR3 protein: CASSSTDTKYGYTF

V gene: TRBV9
D gene: TRBD2
J gene: TRBJ2-1
clone size: .
CDR3 DNA: TGTGCCAGCAGCTACCCACGGACTAGCCCGACCAGCTCCTACAATGAGCAGTTCTTC
CDR3 protein: CASSYPRTSPTSSYNEQFF

V gene: TRBV24-1
D gene: .
J gene: TRBJ1-5
clone size: .
CDR3 DNA: TGTGCCACCAGTGATCCTACCCGCCCCTCCGATCAGCCCCAGCATTTT
CDR3 protein: CATSDPTRPSDQPQHF

V gene: TRBV7-8
D gene: TRBD1
J gene: TRBJ1-1
clone size: .
CDR3 DNA: TGTGCCAGCAGCTTTGGGACAGGGGGCTTTTCTGAAGCTTTCTTT
CDR3 protein: CASSFGTGGFSEAFF

V gene: TRBV11-1
D gene: TRBD1
J gene: TRBJ1-1
clone size: .
CDR3 DNA: TGTGCCAGCAGCTTAGGAGGGGGCCCTGAAGCTTTCTTT
CDR3 protein: CASSLGGGPEAFF

V gene: TRBV11-3
D gene: TRBD1
J gene: TRBJ1-1
clone size: .
CDR3 DNA: TGTGCCAGCAGCCGATGGACAGGGATGAACACTGAAGCTTTCTTT
CDR3 protein: CASSRWTGMNTEAFF

V gene: TRBV7-2
D gene: .
J gene: TRBJ1-5
clone size: .
CDR3 DNA: TGTGCCAGCAGCTTAGATCCCGATCAGCCCCAGCATTTT
CDR3 protein: CASSLDPDQPQHF

V gene: TRBV2
D gene: TRBD2
J gene: TRBJ2-3
clone size: .
CDR3 DNA: TGTGCCAGCAGGGGGTTTACTAGCGCCACCAGCACAGATACGCAGTATTTT
CDR3 protein: CASRGFTSATSTDTQYF

V gene: TRBV7-8
D gene: .
J gene: TRBJ1-2
clone size: .
CDR3 DNA: TGTGCCAGCAGCTTAGGTACAGTGAACTATGGCTACACCTTC
CDR3 protein: CASSLGTVNYGYTF

V gene: TRBV30
D gene: .
J gene: TRBJ2-7
clone size: few
CDR3 DNA: TGTGCCTGGACCCAGGGAAACGCCTACGAGCAGTACTTC
CDR3 protein: CAWTQGNAYEQYF

V gene: TRBV7-2
D gene: TRBD1
J gene: TRBJ1-6
clone size: .
CDR3 DNA: TGTGCCAGCAGCTCATGGACAGGGGTGTTGAGTGGTTCACCCCTCCACTTT
CDR3 protein: CASSSWTGVLSGSPLHF

V gene: TRBV27
D gene: TRBD2
J gene: TRBJ2-5
clone size: .
CDR3 DNA: TGTGCCAGCAGTTCCCTAGCGGGTCCCCGAGAGACCCAGTACTTC
CDR3 protein: CASSSLAGPRETQYF

V gene: TRBV19
D gene: TRBD2
J gene: TRBJ2-7
clone size: .
CDR3 DNA: TGTGCCAGTAGTATAGAACCTATTCTAGCGGGGAGCTCCTACGAGCAGTACTTC
CDR3 protein: CASSIEPILAGSSYEQYF

V gene: TRBV5-1
D gene: TRBD2
J gene: TRBJ2-7
clone size: .
CDR3 DNA: TGCGCCAGCAGCTTAGGTGAGGGACTAGCGGCTCTGGAGCAGTACTTC
CDR3 protein: CASSLGEGLAALEQYF

V gene: TRBV4-3
D gene: TRBD2
J gene: TRBJ2-5
clone size: .
CDR3 DNA: TGCGCCAGCAGCCAAGAACTAGCGGGGGGCATCTTTCTTCCCAAGACCCAGTACTTC
CDR3 protein: CASSQELAGGIFLPKTQYF

V gene: TRBV30
D gene: TRBD2
J gene: TRBJ2-1
clone size: .
CDR3 DNA: TGTGCCTGGAGGGGACTAGCGGACAATGAGCAGTTCTTC
CDR3 protein: CAWRGLADNEQFF

V gene: TRBV29-1
D gene: .
J gene: TRBJ2-5
clone size: once
CDR3 DNA: TGCAGCGTTCCGGACTCATACTACATCCCTTGGGAGACCCAGTACTTC
CDR3 protein: CSVPDSYYIPWETQYF

V gene: TRBV5-5
D gene: .
J gene: TRBJ1-5
clone size: .
CDR3 DNA: TGTGCCAGCAGCCCTACGGGAGGCAATCAGCCCCAGCATTTT
CDR3 protein: CASSPTGGNQPQHF

V gene: TRBV7-8
D gene: .
J gene: TRBJ1-3
clone size: once
CDR3 DNA: TGTGCCAGCAGCGAGCGCTCTGGAAACACCATATATTTT
CDR3 protein: CASSERSGNTIYF

V gene: TRBV7-3
D gene: TRBD1
J gene: TRBJ2-7
clone size: .
CDR3 DNA: TGTGCCAGCAGCTTAGAGGGGACAGGGCTCTACGAGCAGTACTTC
CDR3 protein: CASSLEGTGLYEQYF

V gene: TRBV7-9
D gene: .
J gene: TRBJ2-7
clone size: few
CDR3 DNA: TGTGCCAGCACCTTAGGAACAGGGAAGGCCTACGAGCAGTACTTC
CDR3 protein: CASTLGTGKAYEQYF

V gene: TRBV9
D gene: .
J gene: TRBJ1-2
clone size: .
CDR3 DNA: TGTGCCAGCAGCGTAAGGGGCTCCCCAAGCTATGGCTACACCTTC
CDR3 protein: CASSVRGSPSYGYTF

V gene: TRBV15
D gene: .
J gene: TRBJ1-2
clone size: .
CDR3 DNA: TGTGCCACCAGCAGAGACAGGGGCGACTATGGCTACACCTTC
CDR3 protein: CATSRDRGDYGYTF

V gene: TRBV3-1/TRBV3-2
D gene: TRBD1
J gene: TRBJ1-2
clone size: .
CDR3 DNA: TGTGCCAGCAGGCCGGGACAGGGAGTCAGAGACTATGGCTACACCTTC
CDR3 protein: CASRPGQGVRDYGYTF

V gene: TRBV12-3/TRBV12-4
D gene: .
J gene: TRBJ1-2
clone size: .
CDR3 DNA: TGTGCCAGCAGTTTCCGGGGAGCCTATGGCTACACCTTC
CDR3 protein: CASSFRGAYGYTF

V gene: TRBV24-1
D gene: TRBD1
J gene: TRBJ2-7
clone size: .
CDR3 DNA: TGTGCCACCAGTGATAACAGGGGGCGCCGGGAGCAGTACTTC
CDR3 protein: CATSDNRGRREQYF

V gene: TRBV18
D gene: .
J gene: TRBJ2-7
clone size: .
CDR3 DNA: TGTGCCAGCTCCAACAGGGCCGAGCAGTACTTC
CDR3 protein: CASSNRAEQYF

V gene: TRBV29-1
D gene: TRBD1
J gene: TRBJ1-1
clone size: .
CDR3 DNA: TGCAGCGCGAGGACAGGTATGAACACTGAAGCTTTCTTT
CDR3 protein: CSARTGMNTEAFF

V gene: TRBV30
D gene: TRBD1
J gene: TRBJ1-5
clone size: .
CDR3 DNA: TGTGCCTGGTCGGGACAGGCGAACAATCAGCCCCAGCATTTT
CDR3 protein: CAWSGQANNQPQHF

V gene: TRBV30
D gene: TRBD1
J gene: TRBJ2-3
clone size: .
CDR3 DNA: TGTGCCTGGAGTTGGGACAGAGATACGCAGTATTTT
CDR3 protein: CAWSWDRDTQYF

V gene: TRBV14
D gene: .
J gene: TRBJ1-6
clone size: .
CDR3 DNA: TGTGCCAGCAGCCAAGTCGACAGGCGTAATTCACCCCTCCACTTT
CDR3 protein: CASSQVDRRNSPLHF

V gene: TRBV6-2/TRBV6-3
D gene: .
J gene: TRBJ1-3
clone size: .
CDR3 DNA: TGTGCCAGCAGTTACTCGTCAGCTGGAAACACCATATATTTT
CDR3 protein: CASSYSSAGNTIYF